Below, 7 T cell receptor beta chains from the same sample are listed, as sequenced in a study of T-cell memory formation after mild COVID-19. TCRdb processed the 5' RACE reads anew with MiXCR; each CDR3 protein has one entry. Seen here are some 150,000 distinct CDR3 sequences, over 15% observed once, and the top ten hold around 2%. Sequenced sample: PBMCs or a T cell subset sorted from them (not recorded which). The receptors were gathered from an adult woman who had mild COVID-19 (a few samples of this study predate the infection). Cell type and time point are not known.

This clonotype came up many times. The chain links TRBV10-3 to TRBJ2-3; no clear D. Trimming shortened V by 3 bases and J by 0 bases, and 10 bases separated the two germline ends. Looked up from germline, CDR1 is ENHRY and CDR2 is SYGVKD. The CDR3 is made up of 15 amino acids. The CDR3 spells CAISDKPTSTDTQYF. The CDR3 bases are TGTGCCATCAGTGATAAACCGACAAGCACAGATACGCAGTATTTT.

The V call is TRBV30, the J call TRBJ1-1; D remains ambiguous. Germline-derived CDR1 and CDR2 are GTSNPN and SVGIG (reference sequence). Trimming took 2 bases from V and 7 from J, leaving 5 bases between them. The length of the CDR3 is 10 residues. The DNA for the CDR3 is TGTGCCTGGAGTCGAAATGAAGCTTTCTTT. Translated, it gives CAWSRNEAFF.

The V call is TRBV7-2, the J call TRBJ2-2; 8 positions match TRBD2. Germline V CDR1 and CDR2: SGHTA, FQGNSA. Germline trimming cut 3 bases from V and 1 base from J; bases unmatched to any gene: 7. CDR3 length: 17 amino acids. The CDR3 loop reads CASSLIGSGGNTGELFF. The CDR3 region has the DNA TGTGCCAGCAGCTTGATTGGAAGCGGGGGGAACACCGGGGAGCTGTTTTTT.

The chain joins TRBV19 to TRBJ2-5; D may match TRBD1 or TRBD2 (6 bases each). The CDR3 totals 15 residues. The V and J ends lost 6 bases and 4 bases respectively, with 18 bases between them. Germline CDR1 LNHDA, CDR2 SQIVND (reference sequence). The CDR3 DNA is TGTGCCAGTAGCGGGGGCCCTAAGGGCGGAGAGACCCAGTACTTC. Translated, it gives CASSGGPKGGETQYF.

The genes are TRBV25-1 and TRBJ1-5; a possible D gene is TRBD1 (6 bases). The CDR3 consists of 17 residues. The V and J ends lost 3 bases and 6 bases respectively, with 21 bases between them. Germline CDR1 is MGHDK and CDR2 is SYGVNS. CDR3 sequence reads: CASSDLAGQGPGQPQHF. The CDR3 coding sequence is TGTGCCAGCAGTGACCTCGCAGGGCAGGGGCCAGGTCAGCCCCAGCATTTT.

The rearrangement links TRBV4-1 to TRBJ2-7, with TRBD1 matching 7 bases. J lost 2 bases, V lost 5 bases, and 12 bases had no gene match. This CDR3 has 16 residues. CDR1 is MGHRA, CDR2 YSYEKL, per germline. The CDR3 is CASSKAGGGGPYEQYF. DNA for the CDR3: TGCGCCAGCAGCAAAGCAGGGGGTGGAGGTCCCTACGAGCAGTACTTC.

The chain employs TRBV5-1 and TRBJ2-2; TRBD1 agrees at 7 bases. Germline CDR1 and CDR2: SGHRS and YFSETQ. The CDR3 length is 14 residues. V was pared by 4 bases and J by 8 bases, with 8 bases of the junction left unmatched. CDR3 protein: CASSLAQGTGELFF. The CDR3 nucleotides read TGCGCCAGCAGCCTTGCACAGGGGACGGGGGAGCTGTTTTTT. The full variable domain, with the rest looked up from reference TRBV5-1 and TRBJ2-2, is KAGVTQTPRYLIKTRGQQVTLSCSPISGHRSVSWYQQTPGQGLQFLFEYFSETQRNKGNFPGRFSGRQFSNSRSEMNVSTLELGDSALYLCASSLAQGTGELFFGEGSRLTVL.